These T cell receptor beta chains were read from a single sample in a study of T cell responses to AZD1222 COVID-19 vaccine. Measured with immunoSEQ multiplex PCR; TCRdb has only the in-frame clones, and not every one. The sample lists 130,000 or so clones; about 90% were seen once. Source: peripheral blood, taken 28 days after the second dose of the MenACWY control vaccine. The receptor set was obtained from an adult who received the MenACWY meningococcal vaccine as a control. The CDR3 runs from the conserved cysteine through the conserved F or W.

v_gene,CDR3aa
TRBV5-4,CASSLETTRNTEAFF
TRBV5-5,CASSFKVSRDYGYTF
TRBV27,CASSLSSDEGYTF
TRBV7-2,CASSRRASGGAGEQFF
TRBV2,CASSVDGRNSPLHF
TRBV24-1,CATRGVFGEQYF
TRBV20-1,CSASRGFEQYF
TRBV19,CASSSFLSSGNTIYF
TRBV12-5,CASGPGLAGGRGDTQYF
TRBV7-9,CASSLEGGNYGYTF
TRBV6-5,CASSYGMGSANEQFF
TRBV5-1,CASSLESGTLYEQYF
TRBV11-3,CASSSGQGTVQYF
TRBV7-3,CASSSWGGQPQHF
TRBV28,CASSLGTETSTDTQYF
TRBV7-9,CASSIQGNQPQHF
TRBV4-1,CASSQDPQGGTGNQETQYF
TRBV9,CASSLSGGFQETQYF
TRBV20-1,CSAATGVEQYF
TRBV7-2,CASSLGGDSFSTDTQYF
TRBV6-2/TRBV6-3,CASSPRLGNSNQPQHF
TRBV7-2,CASSFTALAGGLKEQYF
TRBV28,CASSPEPSYNEQFF
TRBV4-3,CASSQGQGSYEQYF
TRBV28,CASSFWLMNTEAFF
TRBV18,CASSPGQNYGYTF
TRBV9,CASSVERHNSPLHF
TRBV7-2,CASSLQRDSEQYF
TRBV23-1,CASRPLALPLDSPGIALHF
TRBV4-3,CASSQDMGQPQHF